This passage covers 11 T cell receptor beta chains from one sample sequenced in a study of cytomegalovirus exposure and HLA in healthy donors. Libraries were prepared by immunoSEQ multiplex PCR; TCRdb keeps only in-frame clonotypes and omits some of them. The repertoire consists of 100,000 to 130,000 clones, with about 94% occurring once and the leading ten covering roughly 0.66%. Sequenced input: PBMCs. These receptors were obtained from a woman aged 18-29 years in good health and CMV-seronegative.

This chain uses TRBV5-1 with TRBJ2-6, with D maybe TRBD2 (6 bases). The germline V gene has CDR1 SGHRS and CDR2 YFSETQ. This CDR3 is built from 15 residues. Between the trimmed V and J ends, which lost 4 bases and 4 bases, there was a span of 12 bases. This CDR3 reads CASSLGGAGANVLTF. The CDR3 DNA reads TGCGCCAGCAGCCTCGGAGGGGCCGGGGCCAACGTCCTGACTTTC.

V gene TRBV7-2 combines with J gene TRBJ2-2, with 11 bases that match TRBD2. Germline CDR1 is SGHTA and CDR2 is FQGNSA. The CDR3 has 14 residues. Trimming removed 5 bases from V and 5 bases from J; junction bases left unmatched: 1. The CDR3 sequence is CASSGTSGTGELFF. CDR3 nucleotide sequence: TGTGCCAGCAGCGGGACTAGCGGAACCGGGGAGCTGTTTTTT.

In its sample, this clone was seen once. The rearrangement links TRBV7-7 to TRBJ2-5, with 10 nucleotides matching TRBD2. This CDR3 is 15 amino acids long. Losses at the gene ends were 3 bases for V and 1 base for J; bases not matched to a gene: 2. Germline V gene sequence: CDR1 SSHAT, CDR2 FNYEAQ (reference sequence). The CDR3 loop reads CASSFLAGGQETQYF. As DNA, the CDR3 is TGTGCCAGCAGCTTTTTAGCGGGGGGCCAAGAGACCCAGTACTTC.

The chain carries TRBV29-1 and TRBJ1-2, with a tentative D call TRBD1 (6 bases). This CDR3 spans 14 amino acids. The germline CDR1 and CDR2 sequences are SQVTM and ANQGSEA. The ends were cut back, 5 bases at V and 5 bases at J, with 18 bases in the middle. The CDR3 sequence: CSVKKDSDFYGYTF. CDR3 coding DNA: TGCAGCGTTAAAAAGGACAGTGACTTTTATGGCTACACCTTC.

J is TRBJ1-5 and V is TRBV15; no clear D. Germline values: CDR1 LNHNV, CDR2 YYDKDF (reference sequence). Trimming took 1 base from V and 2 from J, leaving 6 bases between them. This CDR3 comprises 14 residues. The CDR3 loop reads CATSRARGNQPQHF. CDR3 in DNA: TGTGCCACCAGCAGAGCCCGAGGCAATCAGCCCCAGCATTTT.

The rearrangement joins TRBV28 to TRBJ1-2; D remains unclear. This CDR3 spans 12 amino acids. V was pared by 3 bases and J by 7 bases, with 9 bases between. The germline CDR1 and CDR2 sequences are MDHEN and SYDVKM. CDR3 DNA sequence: TGTGCCAGCAGTTTGGCAGGTGGTGGCTACACCTTC. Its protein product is CASSLAGGGYTF.

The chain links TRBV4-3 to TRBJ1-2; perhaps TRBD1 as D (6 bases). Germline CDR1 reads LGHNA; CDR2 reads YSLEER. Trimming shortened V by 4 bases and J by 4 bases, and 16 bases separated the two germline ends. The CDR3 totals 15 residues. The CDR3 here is CASSRRSDSTYGYTF. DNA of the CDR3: TGCGCCAGCAGCCGTCGTTCGGACAGCACCTATGGCTACACCTTC.

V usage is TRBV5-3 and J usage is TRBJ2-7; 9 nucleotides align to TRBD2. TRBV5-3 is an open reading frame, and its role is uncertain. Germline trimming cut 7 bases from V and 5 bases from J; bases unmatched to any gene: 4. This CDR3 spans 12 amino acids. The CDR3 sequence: CARASGANEQYF. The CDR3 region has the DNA TGTGCCAGAGCTAGCGGGGCCAACGAGCAGTACTTC.

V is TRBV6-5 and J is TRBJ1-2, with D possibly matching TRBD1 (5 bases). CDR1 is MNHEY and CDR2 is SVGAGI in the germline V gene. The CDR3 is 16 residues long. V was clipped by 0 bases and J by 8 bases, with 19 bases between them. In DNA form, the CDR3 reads TGTGCCAGCAGTTACTCGCCCCCGGAGGGACGATTCGGCTACACCTTC. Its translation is CASSYSPPEGRFGYTF.

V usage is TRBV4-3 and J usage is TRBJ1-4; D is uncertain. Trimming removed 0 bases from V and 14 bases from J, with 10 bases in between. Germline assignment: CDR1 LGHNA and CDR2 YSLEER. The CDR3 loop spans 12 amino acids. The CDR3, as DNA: TGCGCCAGCAGCCAAGATTATACCAGTCTGTTTTTT. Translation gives CASSQDYTSLFF.

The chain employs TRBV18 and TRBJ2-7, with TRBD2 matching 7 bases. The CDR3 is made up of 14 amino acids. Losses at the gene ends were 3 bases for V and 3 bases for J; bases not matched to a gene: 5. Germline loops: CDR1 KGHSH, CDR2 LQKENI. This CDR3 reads CASSPVRERYEQYF. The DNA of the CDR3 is TGTGCCAGCTCACCCGTGCGGGAGCGCTACGAGCAGTACTTC.